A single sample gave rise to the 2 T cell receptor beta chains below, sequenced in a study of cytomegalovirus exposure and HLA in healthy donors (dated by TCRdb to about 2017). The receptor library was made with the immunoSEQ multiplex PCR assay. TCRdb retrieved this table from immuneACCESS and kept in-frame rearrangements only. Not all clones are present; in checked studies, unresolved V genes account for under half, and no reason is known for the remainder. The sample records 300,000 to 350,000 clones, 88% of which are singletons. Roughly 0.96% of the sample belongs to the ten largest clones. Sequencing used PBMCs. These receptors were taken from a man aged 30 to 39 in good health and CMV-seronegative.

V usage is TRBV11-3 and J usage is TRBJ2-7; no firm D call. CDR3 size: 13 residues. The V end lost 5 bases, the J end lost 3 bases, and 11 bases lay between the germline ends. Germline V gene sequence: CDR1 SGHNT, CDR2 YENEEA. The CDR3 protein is CASSESGSYEQYF. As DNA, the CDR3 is TGTGCCAGCAGCGAATCAGGCAGCTACGAGCAGTACTTC.

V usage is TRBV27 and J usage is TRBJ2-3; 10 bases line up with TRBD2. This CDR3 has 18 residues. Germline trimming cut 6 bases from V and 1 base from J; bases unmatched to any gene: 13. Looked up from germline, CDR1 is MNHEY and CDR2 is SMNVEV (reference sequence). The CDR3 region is CASSPIRLAGLGTDTQYF. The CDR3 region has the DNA TGTGCCAGCAGCCCCATAAGACTAGCGGGTCTAGGCACAGATACGCAGTATTTT.